This TCR beta chain was sequenced for a study of siplizumab effects on memory and regulatory T cells. Assay: immunoSEQ multiplex PCR; the TCRdb copy retains only in-frame clones and omits some. The table records roughly 92,000 clones, 85% to 95% of them present only once. Sequenced material: non-Treg CD4+ T cells sorted from blood. This clonotype was obtained from a human donor in good health.

CDR3 amino acids: CASSFLNFAASWPTDTQYF. The DNA for the CDR3 is TGTGCCAGCAGTTTCCTCAACTTCGCGGCATCATGGCCCACAGATACGCAGTATTTT. V gene TRBV28 combines with J gene TRBJ2-3; D gene uncertain. V lost 3 bases and J 2 bases, leaving 24 bases between the germline ends. CDR3 size: 19 residues. Germline V gives CDR1 MDHEN, CDR2 SYDVKM. Full variable domain (remainder filled in from reference TRBV28 and TRBJ2-3): DVKVTQSSRYLVKRTGEKVFLECVQDMDHENMFWYRQDPGLGLRLIYFSYDVKMKEKGDIPEGYSVSREKKERFSLILESASTNQTSMYLCASSFLNFAASWPTDTQYFGPGTRLTVL.